These 26 T cell receptor beta chains came from one sample sequenced in a study of T cell responses to AZD1222 COVID-19 vaccine. The table came from immunoSEQ multiplex PCR; TCRdb's copy has only in-frame clones and leaves some out. The data contain about 150,000 clones, around 88% of them singletons. The sample here was peripheral blood, taken 28 days after the second AZD1222 dose. The receptors shown here come from an adult who received the AZD1222 COVID-19 vaccine.

This chain joins TRBV7-2 and TRBJ1-5; D gene unclear. In germline, CDR1 is SGHTA, CDR2 FQGNSA. V lost 3 bases and J 7 bases, leaving 7 bases between the germline ends. CDR3 length: 12 amino acids. The CDR3 DNA is TGTGCCAGCAGCTTTCCCAGGCAGCCCCAGCATTTT. This translates into CASSFPRQPQHF.

V and J are TRBV2 and TRBJ1-1, with 8 positions matching TRBD1. This CDR3 contains 15 residues. Germline CDR1 and CDR2: SNHLY and FYNNEI. V shed 6 bases and J 1 base; nucleotides not matched to a gene: 7. Here the CDR3 DNA reads TGTGCCAGCAGGTTCGAACAGGGGGGGAACACTGAAGCTTTCTTT. Protein sequence: CASRFEQGGNTEAFF.

This rearrangement joins TRBV3-1 (or the pseudogene TRBV3-2) to TRBJ2-5; D unresolved. The CDR3 sequence is 12 residues long. V lost 4 bases and J lost 5, with 8 bases in between. The germline V gene has CDR1 LGHDT and CDR2 YNNKEL (reference sequence). The CDR3 region has the DNA TGTGCCAGCAGCCCTACCAGGGAGACCCAGTACTTC. Its protein product is CASSPTRETQYF.

The J gene is TRBJ1-4, the V gene TRBV7-9, with D hard to call. CDR3 length: 14 amino acids. Between the trimmed V and J ends, which lost 5 bases and 4 bases, there was a span of 11 bases. Germline lookup yields CDR1 SEHNR and CDR2 FQNEAQ (reference sequence). CDR3 coding DNA: TGTGCCAGCAGCCCCCCTCCCCATAATGAAAAACTGTTTTTT. Residues: CASSPPPHNEKLFF.

V usage is TRBV9 and J usage is TRBJ2-7; D unclear. The ends were cut back, 4 bases at V and 2 bases at J, with 1 base in the middle. The germline V gene has CDR1 SGDLS and CDR2 YYNGEE. The CDR3 runs to 10 residues. CDR3: CASSPYEQYF. For the CDR3, the DNA is TGTGCCAGCAGCCCCTACGAGCAGTACTTC.

This clone is termed medium-sized. The rearrangement uses TRBV15 and TRBJ1-1, with a weak D call TRBD1 (5 bases). V lost 0 bases and J 4 bases, leaving 12 bases between the germline ends. The CDR3 is 15 amino acids. CDR1 LNHNV and CDR2 YYDKDF come from the germline V gene (reference sequence). CDR3 sequence: CATSRDFRGSTEAFF. The CDR3 region has the DNA TGTGCCACCAGCAGAGATTTTAGGGGATCCACTGAAGCTTTCTTT.

This sequence joins TRBV5-4 and TRBJ2-7; D perhaps matches TRBD2 (6 bases). Deletions cut 3 bases from V and 1 base from J, with 11 bases between. Germline loops: CDR1 SGHNT, CDR2 YYREEE (reference sequence). This CDR3 has 14 amino acids. The CDR3 DNA sequence: TGTGCCAGCAGCTCCCCGGGAGATTCCTACGAGCAGTACTTC. Translated: CASSSPGDSYEQYF.

V usage is TRBV4-2 and J usage is TRBJ2-7, with 7 bases lining up with TRBD1. Germline V gene lookup returns CDR1 LGHNA and CDR2 YNFKEQ. The ends lost 1 base at V and 3 bases at J; junction bases unmatched: 6. This CDR3 contains 15 residues. This CDR3 is CASSQGQGVYYEQYF. CDR3 DNA: TGTGCCAGCAGCCAAGGACAGGGTGTATACTACGAGCAGTACTTC.

The chain combines TRBV5-4 with TRBJ1-1; D is possibly TRBD1 (6 bases). CDR3 length: 16 amino acids. V lost 4 bases to trimming and J lost 0 bases, with 16 bases between them. The germline V gene has CDR1 SGHNT and CDR2 YYREEE (reference sequence). CDR3 nucleotides: TGTGCCAGCAGCCGCGGGGGCCCCAATCTGAACACTGAAGCTTTCTTT. Translation: CASSRGGPNLNTEAFF.

The rearrangement links TRBV4-1 to TRBJ1-1; D unresolved. The CDR3 has 11 amino acids. Trimming took 0 bases from V and 10 from J, leaving 6 bases between them. Germline V gene sequence: CDR1 MGHRA, CDR2 YSYEKL. The CDR3 spells CASSQDRRAFF. As DNA, the CDR3 is TGCGCCAGCAGCCAAGATCGGCGAGCTTTCTTT.

The genes are TRBV10-3 and TRBJ1-2, with 8 bases that match TRBD1. CDR3 length: 14 residues. V dropped 7 bases and J dropped 0; count of bases not matched to a gene: 4. CDR1 is ENHRY, CDR2 SYGVKD, per germline. The CDR3 spells CAITLTGANYGYTF. In nucleotides, the CDR3 is TGTGCCATCACCCTGACAGGGGCTAACTATGGCTACACCTTC.

The rearrangement links TRBV6-5 to TRBJ2-3; D is perhaps TRBD1 (6 bases). Germline values: CDR1 MNHEY, CDR2 SVGAGI. Between the trimmed V and J ends, which lost 7 bases and 3 bases, there was a span of 14 bases. The CDR3 consists of 14 residues. This CDR3 is CASKFGTSTDTQYF. The CDR3 DNA reads as TGTGCCAGCAAATTCGGGACATCGACAGATACGCAGTATTTT.

CDR3 region: CASSLEGGTLHF. In DNA, the CDR3 is TGTGCCAGCAGCTTGGAGGGGGGAACCCTCCACTTT. V and J are TRBV5-5 and TRBJ1-6, with a tentative D call TRBD1 (6 bases). From germline, CDR1 is SGHKS and CDR2 YYEKEE (reference sequence). The CDR3 loop spans 12 amino acids. Trimming left V 0 bases short and J 14 bases short, with 9 bases between. The variable domain in full, with the rest retrieved from reference TRBV5-5 and TRBJ1-6, is DAGVTQSPTHLIKTRGQQVTLRCSPISGHKSVSWYQQVLGQGPQFIFQYYEKEERGRGNFPDRFSARQFPNYSSELNVNALLLGDSALYLCASSLEGGTLHFGNGTRLTVT.

V and J are TRBV19 and TRBJ1-3; TRBD1 agrees at 8 bases. The CDR3 length is 18 residues. V lost 5 bases to trimming and J lost 0 bases; unmatched junction nucleotides: 12. CDR1 and CDR2 from the germline V gene are LNHDA and SQIVND (reference sequence). CDR3 in DNA: TGTGCCAGTAGTGGACGGACAGGGACAACCAACTCTGGAAACACCATATATTTT. Translated: CASSGRTGTTNSGNTIYF.

V usage is TRBV19 and J usage is TRBJ1-5; D remains unclear. V was cut by 3 bases and J by 9 bases, with 15 bases left in between. CDR3 length: 14 amino acids. Germline CDR1 is LNHDA and CDR2 is SQIVND (reference sequence). Written as DNA, the CDR3 is TGTGCCAGTAGTATTACGGGGAGGTTAGGGCCCCAGCATTTT. This sequence encodes CASSITGRLGPQHF.

The chain uses TRBV2 and TRBJ2-5, with D tentatively TRBD1 or TRBD2 (7 bases each). CDR1 and CDR2 (germline): SNHLY, FYNNEI. V lost 5 bases and J 3 bases, leaving 13 bases between the germline ends. CDR3 size: 14 residues. The CDR3 sequence: CASSRDSGKETQYF. The CDR3 region has the DNA TGTGCCAGCAGTCGGGACAGCGGGAAAGAGACCCAGTACTTC.

The chain couples TRBV7-7 to TRBJ2-2; D unresolved. This CDR3 region has 14 residues. V was cut by 2 bases and J by 6 bases, with 10 bases left in between. Germline values: CDR1 SSHAT, CDR2 FNYEAQ (reference sequence). The DNA for the CDR3 is TGTGCCAGCAGCTTACACCCCGGCCCCGGGGAGCTGTTTTTT. Encoded protein: CASSLHPGPGELFF.

The V call is TRBV18, the J call TRBJ2-7; 8 nucleotides align to TRBD2. Per germline, CDR1 KGHSH and CDR2 LQKENI. The CDR3 is made up of 17 amino acids. J was trimmed by 0 bases and V by 0 bases; bases with no gene match: 7. CDR3 in amino acids: CASSPPNERGSSYEQYF. DNA of the CDR3: TGTGCCAGCTCACCACCGAACGAGCGGGGGTCCTCCTACGAGCAGTACTTC.

The chain uses TRBV6-1 and TRBJ2-2, with TRBD1 matching 8 bases. V lost 3 bases to trimming and J lost 5 bases; unmatched junction nucleotides: 2. The germline gives CDR1 MNHNS, CDR2 SASEGT. The CDR3 runs to 14 residues. Written as DNA, the CDR3 is TGTGCCAGCAGTGAGAACAGGGGGACCGGGGAGCTGTTTTTT. Encoded protein: CASSENRGTGELFF.

The rearrangement joins TRBV4-1 to TRBJ2-7; TRBD2 agrees at 11 bases. The CDR3 loop spans 16 amino acids. Germline CDR1 is MGHRA and CDR2 is YSYEKL. Trimming removed 3 bases from V and 1 base from J; junction bases left unmatched: 5. CDR3 loop: CASSHRGTSGSYEQYF. The CDR3 DNA sequence: TGCGCCAGCAGCCACCGCGGGACTAGCGGATCCTACGAGCAGTACTTC.

V gene TRBV6-5 combines with J gene TRBJ2-3; 11 nucleotides agree with TRBD2. Trimming cost V 7 bases and J 6 bases; bases outside gene matches: 6. Germline CDR1 reads MNHEY; CDR2 reads SVGAGI. The CDR3 runs 14 residues. CDR3 coding DNA: TGTGCCAGCAAGATAGCGGGGGGGCGGGATACGCAGTATTTT. As protein: CASKIAGGRDTQYF.

V and J are TRBV5-1 and TRBJ2-3; TRBD2 matches at 11 bases. Germline values: CDR1 SGHRS, CDR2 YFSETQ. The CDR3 totals 19 residues. V shed 4 bases, J shed 3 bases, and the junction held 16 bases outside the gene matches. The CDR3 DNA is TGCGCCAGCAGCCAACACTTAGCGGGGGGGCCGGTTGGGACAGATACGCAGTATTTT. Translation: CASSQHLAGGPVGTDTQYF.

The chain carries TRBV19 and TRBJ1-5; 8 positions match TRBD1. J lost 4 bases, V lost 6 bases, and 8 bases had no gene match. The CDR3 is 15 residues long. Germline CDR1 is LNHDA and CDR2 is SQIVND (reference sequence). CDR3 bases: TGTGCCAGTAGAAGACAGGGGCCTTGGAATCAGCCCCAGCATTTT. This translates into CASRRQGPWNQPQHF.

The genes are TRBV20-1 and TRBJ1-1; D remains ambiguous. V was pared by 6 bases and J by 4 bases, with 9 bases between. Germline-derived CDR1 and CDR2 are DFQATT and SNEGSKA (reference sequence). The CDR3 runs to 11 residues. Written as DNA, the CDR3 is TGCAGTGCGAGGGAGGGCACTGAAGCTTTCTTT. It specifies CSAREGTEAFF.

V gene TRBV5-6 combines with J gene TRBJ2-2, with no clear D. V lost 2 bases and J 4 bases, leaving 6 bases between the germline ends. The CDR3 is 13 amino acids. Germline CDR1 and CDR2: SGHDT and YYEEEE. CDR3 amino acids: CASSLGATGELFF. Written as DNA, the CDR3 is TGTGCCAGCAGCTTAGGTGCCACCGGGGAGCTGTTTTTT.

This clone came up once. The genes are TRBV19 and TRBJ2-1; 8 nucleotides align to TRBD2. The germline V gene has CDR1 LNHDA and CDR2 SQIVND (reference sequence). The J segment lost 4 bases and the V segment lost 7 bases, leaving 12 bases of the junction unmatched. The CDR3 sequence is 16 residues long. CDR3 bases: TGTGCCAGTAACGGGCGAGTGGCGGGGGGATACAATGAGCAGTTCTTC. Translating gives CASNGRVAGGYNEQFF.